The 30 T cell receptor beta chains reported below all come from one sample, sequenced in a study of shared clonotypes between healthy human individuals. Sequenced by immunoSEQ multiplex PCR; TCRdb stores in-frame clones only, minus some. Found here are about 490,000 clones, around 73% of them singletons; the top ten hold approximately 12%. Sample: PBMCs. The receptors stem from a woman in her thirties or forties in good health. Some clones in this sample may be carry-over from other donors' samples.

The rearrangement links TRBV5-1 to TRBJ2-2; 8 nucleotides line up with TRBD1. Per the germline V gene, CDR1 is SGHRS and CDR2 is YFSETQ. The junction had 7 bases not matched to a gene; V was cut back by 0 bases and J by 6 bases. This CDR3 contains 16 residues. This chain's CDR3 is CASSLAAGGASGELFF. The CDR3, as DNA: TGCGCCAGCAGCTTGGCGGCAGGGGGCGCCTCCGGGGAGCTGTTTTTT.

This clone was counted between two and nine times. This chain links TRBV7-8 with TRBJ1-5; D remains unclear. In germline, CDR1 is SGHVS, CDR2 FQNEAQ. The CDR3 is 18 amino acids. Trimming left V 0 bases short and J 4 bases short, with 19 bases between. As DNA, the CDR3 is TGTGCCAGCAGCTTAGCGAGATTTGGGCAGGCAAGGAATCAGCCCCAGCATTTT. Its protein is CASSLARFGQARNQPQHF.

The chain has TRBV7-9 and TRBJ1-5; D is uncertain. Germline CDR1 is SEHNR and CDR2 is FQNEAQ (reference sequence). V was shortened by 10 bases and J by 1 base, with 11 bases between the two germline ends. The CDR3 is 13 residues long. CDR3 loop: CATKEGSNQPQHF. CDR3 DNA: TGTGCCACCAAGGAGGGAAGCAATCAGCCCCAGCATTTT.

The sample holds a few counts of this clone. The V and J genes are TRBV27 and TRBJ2-1, with TRBD2 matching 10 bases. Trimming removed 3 bases from V and 5 bases from J; junction bases left unmatched: 4. Per the germline V gene, CDR1 is MNHEY and CDR2 is SMNVEV (reference sequence). The CDR3 has 15 amino acids. The CDR3 bases are TGTGCCAGCAGTTTCCCCAGCGGGAGGGACAATGAGCAGTTCTTC. It specifies CASSFPSGRDNEQFF.

The chain has TRBV28 and TRBJ2-5; 7 nucleotides align to TRBD2. The J call may not be correct, given that the DNA end is closer to TRBJ2-7. The CDR3 loop spans 14 amino acids. Germline lookup yields CDR1 MDHEN and CDR2 SYDVKM. The CDR3 loop is CASSIAGVSNEQYF. Here the CDR3 DNA reads TGTGCCAGCAGTATCGCGGGAGTATCCAACGAGCAGTACTTC.

In the case of this clone: The junction does not match germline at one end; this may be a read error. The chain has TRBV18 and TRBJ1-1, with D possibly matching TRBD1 (5 bases). Germline lookup yields CDR1 KGHSH and CDR2 LQKENI. The CDR3 is made up of 15 amino acids. The CDR3, as DNA: TGTGCCGGCTCACCGTCCGGGACCGCGAACACTGAAGCTTTCTTT. This encodes CAGSPSGTANTEAFF. Together with reference TRBV18 and TRBJ1-1, the CDR3 gives the full variable domain: NAGVMQNPRHLVRRRGQEARLRCSPMKGHSHVYWYRQLPEEGLKFMVYLQKENIIDESGMPKERFSAEFPKEGPSILRIQQVVRGDSAAYFCAGSPSGTANTEAFFGQGTRLTVV.

The V gene is TRBV7-6, the J gene TRBJ2-4; no clear D. The germline gives CDR1 SGHVS, CDR2 FNYEAQ. V lost 2 bases, J lost 1 base, and 18 bases lay in between. The CDR3 runs to 18 residues. The DNA for the CDR3 is TGTGCCAGCAGCTTATCGAACAGCCACGATGACGCCAAAAACATTCAGTACTTC. This translates into CASSLSNSHDDAKNIQYF.

V usage is TRBV5-1 and J usage is TRBJ1-2; D gene unclear. Looked up from germline, CDR1 is SGHRS and CDR2 is YFSETQ. The V gene lost 5 bases and the J gene lost 2 bases, with 16 bases spanning the gap. The CDR3 runs 15 residues. Here the CDR3 DNA reads TGCGCCAGCAGTTCCGGGATCCGATTGAACTATGGCTACACCTTC. Its protein is CASSSGIRLNYGYTF.

As for this clone: The same CDR3 is also encoded by other DNA sequences in this sample. The J gene is TRBJ2-7, the V gene TRBV28; the D gene is possibly TRBD2 (5 bases). The V and J ends lost 6 bases and 3 bases respectively, with 12 bases between them. The CDR3 is 13 amino acids. CDR1 and CDR2 (germline): MDHEN, SYDVKM. CDR3 residues: CASSRGRSYEQYF. Written as DNA, the CDR3 is TGTGCCAGCAGCCGGGGTCGAAGCTACGAGCAGTACTTC.

This clone has just one count. This chain connects TRBV2 to TRBJ1-1; 7 positions agree with TRBD1. Unmatched junction bases numbered 6, after V lost 8 bases and J lost 3 bases. The germline V gene has CDR1 SNHLY and CDR2 FYNNEI. CDR3 length: 13 residues. The CDR3 region has the DNA TGTGCCAGCCAGCAACAGGGGCACACTGAAGCTTTCTTT. Its protein is CASQQQGHTEAFF.

V usage is TRBV5-1 and J usage is TRBJ2-2, with D perhaps TRBD2 (5 bases). The CDR3 has 14 amino acids. V was clipped by 6 bases and J by 2 bases, with 11 bases between them. Germline assignment: CDR1 SGHRS and CDR2 YFSETQ. The CDR3 coding sequence is TGCGCCAGCAAGAAGGAGGCCAACACCGGGGAGCTGTTTTTT. Encoded protein: CASKKEANTGELFF.

This chain uses TRBV28 with TRBJ2-5; 9 nucleotides agree with TRBD2. The V and J ends lost 7 bases and 5 bases, in that order; junction bases with no gene match: 17. In germline, CDR1 is MDHEN, CDR2 SYDVKM. This CDR3 spans 17 amino acids. CDR3 sequence: CASTQRQISGSVETQYF. The DNA for the CDR3 is TGTGCCAGCACTCAAAGGCAAATTAGCGGGAGCGTTGAGACCCAGTACTTC.

The chain couples TRBV7-2 to TRBJ1-2; 7 nucleotides agree with TRBD1. CDR1 and CDR2 (germline): SGHTA, FQGNSA. Trimming removed 4 bases from V and 7 bases from J; junction bases left unmatched: 9. The CDR3 spans 14 residues. For the CDR3, the DNA is TGTGCCAGCAGCTCGGACAGGTCGGTCCGTGGCTACACCTTC. Its protein product is CASSSDRSVRGYTF.

The chain couples TRBV2 to TRBJ2-1; the D is unclear. Germline V gene sequence: CDR1 SNHLY, CDR2 FYNNEI. Trimming pared 2 bases from V and 4 bases from J, leaving 15 bases between. This CDR3 spans 16 amino acids. The CDR3 reads CASSEMGKSGYNEQFF. Here the CDR3 DNA reads TGTGCCAGCAGTGAAATGGGGAAAAGTGGGTACAATGAGCAGTTCTTC.

Worth noting for this clone: The sample holds other DNA sequences that translate to the same CDR3. The rearrangement links TRBV19 to TRBJ2-5, with TRBD1 matching 7 bases. The CDR3 totals 15 residues. The trim removed 1 base at V and 1 base at J, leaving 3 bases unmatched. From germline, CDR1 is LNHDA and CDR2 SQIVND (reference sequence). The CDR3 region has the DNA TGTGCCAGTAGTATAGGTGGGACAGTCCAAGAGACCCAGTACTTC. Protein product: CASSIGGTVQETQYF.

The V and J genes are TRBV6-4 and TRBJ1-5; D gene uncertain. Germline V gene data show CDR1 as MRHNA and CDR2 as SNTAGT. V lost 6 bases and J lost 0, with 12 bases in between. The CDR3 runs to 15 residues. CDR3 in DNA: TGTGCCAGCAGCCCGAACCCTGATAGCAATCAGCCCCAGCATTTT. It is translated as CASSPNPDSNQPQHF.

Comment on this clone: Germline and junction disagree at one end, which may indicate a read error. This sample includes further DNA sequences coding for the same CDR3. The chain uses TRBV29-1 and TRBJ1-1; D may be TRBD1 (6 bases). Germline assignment: CDR1 SQVTM and CDR2 ANQGSEA. CDR3 length: 16 residues. The CDR3 reads CSVETLYRERDTEAFF. CDR3 sequence (DNA): TGCAGCGTTGAGACGTTATACAGGGAACGCGACACTGAAGCCTTCTTT.

The V call is TRBV4-1, the J call TRBJ2-3; TRBD2 matches at 8 bases. V dropped 6 bases and J dropped 5; count of bases not matched to a gene: 16. The CDR3 runs to 17 residues. Germline V gene sequence: CDR1 MGHRA, CDR2 YSYEKL. The CDR3 loop is CASRPLGAGVGLDTQYF. The CDR3 DNA follows: TGCGCCAGCAGGCCGCTAGGAGCGGGAGTGGGTTTAGATACGCAGTATTTT.

The rearrangement joins TRBV6-4 to TRBJ1-2, with 7 bases matching TRBD1. Germline V gives CDR1 MRHNA, CDR2 SNTAGT. This CDR3 comprises 15 residues. V was clipped by 5 bases and J by 4 bases; unmatched bases: 10. CDR3 loop: CASSPTGFFSYGYTF. CDR3 coding DNA: TGTGCCAGCAGTCCGACAGGGTTTTTTAGCTATGGCTACACCTTC.

The CDR3 region has the DNA TGTGCCAGCTCACCGCAGCTGGCTGGACGAAAGGGCTACACCTTC. Translating gives CASSPQLAGRKGYTF. J is TRBJ1-2 and V is TRBV18, with D uncertain. Deletions cut 3 bases from V and 8 bases from J, with 19 bases between. Per the germline V gene, CDR1 is KGHSH and CDR2 is LQKENI. The CDR3 has 15 amino acids.

The chain uses TRBV19 and TRBJ2-3; 10 bases are a match to TRBD1. CDR1 and CDR2 (germline): LNHDA, SQIVND (reference sequence). The V segment lost 1 base and the J segment 0 bases; nucleotides outside the gene matches: 1. This CDR3 has 16 residues. CDR3 protein: CASSIGDRGSTDTQYF. In DNA, the CDR3 is TGTGCCAGTAGTATAGGGGACAGGGGAAGCACAGATACGCAGTATTTT.

The gene calls are TRBV29-1 and TRBJ1-1; TRBD1 might be the D (6 bases). Germline assignment: CDR1 SQVTM and CDR2 ANQGSEA. CDR3 length equals 17 residues. The V end was cut by 4 bases, the J end by 4 bases, with 25 bases between. The CDR3 coding sequence is TGCAGCGTTGCCGCCGGGAGGGGGAGGACTAGCGGCACTGAAGCTTTCTTT. This codes for CSVAAGRGRTSGTEAFF.

This clone was counted many times. This CDR3 is also generated by other DNA sequences in the sample. V gene TRBV6-5 combines with J gene TRBJ2-7; 7 bases map to TRBD2. Trimming removed 5 bases from V and 2 bases from J; junction bases left unmatched: 6. This CDR3 region has 14 residues. CDR1 and CDR2 (germline): MNHEY, SVGAGI. The CDR3 reads CASSLLAVPYEQYF. The DNA for the CDR3 is TGTGCCAGCAGTCTTCTAGCGGTCCCCTACGAGCAGTACTTC.

The chain employs TRBV4-2 and TRBJ2-5; D is possibly TRBD2 (5 bases). Trimming removed 4 bases from V and 6 bases from J, with 21 bases in between. The V gene's germline CDR1 is LGHNA and CDR2 YNFKEQ. CDR3 length equals 16 residues. This chain's CDR3 is CASSPLSGYGSQTQYF. The CDR3 DNA reads TGTGCCAGCAGCCCTCTCTCGGGGTATGGATCGCAGACCCAGTACTTC.

The V gene is TRBV18, the J gene TRBJ2-4, with D maybe TRBD1 (6 bases). Germline CDR1 KGHSH, CDR2 LQKENI. This CDR3 is 15 amino acids long. Trimming pared 2 bases from V and 9 bases from J, leaving 17 bases between. In DNA, the CDR3 is TGTGCCAGCTCACCAAGTGACAGGTCGGTAGGCATTCAGTACTTC. Its protein is CASSPSDRSVGIQYF.

CDR3 loop: CASSSLAGGGELFF. The CDR3 coding sequence is TGTGCCAGCAGTTCACTAGCGGGAGGCGGGGAGCTGTTTTTT. The chain joins TRBV6-1 to TRBJ2-2, with 12 positions matching TRBD2. The CDR3 is 14 residues long. Germline V lookup: CDR1 MNHNS, CDR2 SASEGT. V was pared by 5 bases and J by 7 bases, with 2 bases of the junction left unmatched.

The V gene is TRBV5-5, the J gene TRBJ2-5, with 8 bases aligning to TRBD2. CDR3 size: 16 residues. V dropped 0 bases and J dropped 4; count of bases not matched to a gene: 8. CDR1 is SGHKS and CDR2 is YYEKEE in the germline V gene (reference sequence). CDR3 coding DNA: TGTGCCAGCAGCTTGGTTGTTCCGGGAGGGGGAGAGACCCAGTACTTC. The encoded protein is CASSLVVPGGGETQYF.

This chain uses TRBV5-1 with TRBJ2-3; D unclear. Trimming pared 0 bases from V and 3 bases from J, leaving 8 bases between. Germline V gives CDR1 SGHRS, CDR2 YFSETQ. The length of the CDR3 is 14 residues. The CDR3 DNA follows: TGCGCCAGCAGCTTGGGGGTTCAGACAGATACGCAGTATTTT. This translates into CASSLGVQTDTQYF.

This chain links TRBV30 with TRBJ2-7; 8 bases match TRBD2. Losses at the gene ends were 0 bases for V and 4 bases for J; bases not matched to a gene: 8. The CDR3 runs to 15 residues. CDR1 is GTSNPN, CDR2 SVGIG, per germline (reference sequence). The CDR3 loop is CAWSVSGREEYEQYF. In DNA, the CDR3 is TGTGCCTGGAGTGTATCGGGGCGGGAGGAGTACGAGCAGTACTTC.

CDR3 in DNA: TGTGCCAGCAGCTTAAGAGCTTCGGCGGCGTCGGAGCAGTTCTTC. Its protein is CASSLRASAASEQFF. The rearrangement joins TRBV7-2 to TRBJ2-1; D is uncertain. Germline CDR1 reads SGHTA; CDR2 reads FQGNSA. V gave up 2 bases and J gave up 10 bases, with 18 bases separating them. The length of the CDR3 is 15 residues.